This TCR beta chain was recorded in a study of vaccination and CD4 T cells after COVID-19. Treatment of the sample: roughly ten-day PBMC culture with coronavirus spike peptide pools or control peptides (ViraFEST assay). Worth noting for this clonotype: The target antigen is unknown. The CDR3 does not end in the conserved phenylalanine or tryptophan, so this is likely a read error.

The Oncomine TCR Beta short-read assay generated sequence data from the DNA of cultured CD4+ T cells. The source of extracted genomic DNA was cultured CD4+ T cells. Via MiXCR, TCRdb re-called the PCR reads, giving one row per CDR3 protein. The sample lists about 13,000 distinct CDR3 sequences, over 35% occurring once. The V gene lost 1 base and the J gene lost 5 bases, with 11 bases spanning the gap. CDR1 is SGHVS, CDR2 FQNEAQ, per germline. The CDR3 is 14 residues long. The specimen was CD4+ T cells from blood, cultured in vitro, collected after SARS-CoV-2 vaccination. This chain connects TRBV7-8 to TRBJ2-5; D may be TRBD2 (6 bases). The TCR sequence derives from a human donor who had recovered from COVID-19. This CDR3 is CASSLGAGRETQYL. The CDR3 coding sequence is TGTGCCAGCAGCTTAGGTGCAGGGAGGGAGACCCAGTACTTA.